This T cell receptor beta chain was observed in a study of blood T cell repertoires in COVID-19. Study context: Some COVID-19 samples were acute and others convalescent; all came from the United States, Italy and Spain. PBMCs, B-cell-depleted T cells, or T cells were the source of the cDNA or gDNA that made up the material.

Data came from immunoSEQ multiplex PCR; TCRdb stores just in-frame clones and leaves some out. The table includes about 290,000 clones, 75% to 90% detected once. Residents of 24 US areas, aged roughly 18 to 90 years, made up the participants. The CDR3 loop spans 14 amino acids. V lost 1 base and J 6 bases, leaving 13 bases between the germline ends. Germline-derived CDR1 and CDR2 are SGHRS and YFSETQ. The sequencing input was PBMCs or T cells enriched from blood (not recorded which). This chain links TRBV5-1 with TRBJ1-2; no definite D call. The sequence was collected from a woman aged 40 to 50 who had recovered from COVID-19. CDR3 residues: CASSLSAGDDGYTF. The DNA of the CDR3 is TGCGCCAGCAGCTTGTCGGCGGGTGATGATGGCTACACCTTC. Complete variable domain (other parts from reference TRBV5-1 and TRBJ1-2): KAGVTQTPRYLIKTRGQQVTLSCSPISGHRSVSWYQQTPGQGLQFLFEYFSETQRNKGNFPGRFSGRQFSNSRSEMNVSTLELGDSALYLCASSLSAGDDGYTFGSGTRLTVV.